Listed below are T cell receptor beta chains from one sample, sequenced in a study of T cells in Graves' hyperthyroidism and ophthalmopathy. In TCRdb, the multiplex PCR reads were re-called with MiXCR into one record per CDR3 protein. The sample gives roughly 360,000 distinct CDR3 sequences, roughly 12% of which show up once; under 25% is in the top ten. The sequencing sample was made of blood. The receptors were gathered from a man under 40 with Graves' hyperthyroidism that later progressed to Graves' ophthalmopathy. CDR3s include the opening cysteine and the closing phenylalanine or tryptophan. The D gene is left open where the match is weak. Only some rows state a clone size, as once, few, many or a class for expanded clones.

TGTGCCACCAGTGTCTCACGGTCCTATGGCTACACCTTC CATSVSRSYGYTF TRBJ1-2 many . TRBV24-1
TGTGCCAGCAGTTACGGGACTAGCGGGGGGGATAGCACCGGGGAGCTGTTTTTT CASSYGTSGGDSTGELFF TRBJ2-2 . TRBD2 TRBV6-5
TGTGCCAGCAGTTTCAGTGAGACCCAGTACTTC CASSFSETQYF TRBJ2-5 many . TRBV12-3/TRBV12-4
TGTGCCAGCACGATCGGGACCTCTGGAAACACCATATATTTT CASTIGTSGNTIYF TRBJ1-3 many . TRBV11-2
TGTGCCACCAGCAGAGATAGGGGAAATCAGCCCCAGCATTTT CATSRDRGNQPQHF TRBJ1-5 few . TRBV15
TGTGCCAGCAGTTTATGGGCGGGGGGGGTCGGGGAGCTGTTTTTT CASSLWAGGVGELFF TRBJ2-2 few TRBD2 TRBV27
TGTGCTAGTGGCAACGGGTTTAGAACCGGGGAGCTGTTTTTT CASGNGFRTGELFF TRBJ2-2 few . TRBV12-5
TGTGCCACCTCCGGGACAGAAAATGAAAAACTGTTTTTT CATSGTENEKLFF TRBJ1-4 many TRBD1 TRBV10-3
TGTGCCAGCAGCCCTCGGACAGGCAGTCCCGGGGAGCTGTTTTTT CASSPRTGSPGELFF TRBJ2-2 many TRBD1 TRBV11-2
TGTGCCAGCAGTCCCACAACCCCTGGGAGCTCCTACAATGAGCAGTTCTTC CASSPTTPGSSYNEQFF TRBJ2-1 many . TRBV12-3/TRBV12-4
TGTGCCAGCAGTTTATTATTCCCCTTTATGGGCAGGGGGGTTAGCTATGGCTACACCTTC CASSLLFPFMGRGVSYGYTF TRBJ1-2 many TRBD1 TRBV28
TGCGCCAGCAGCTTGGCCGGGGGGACAGGGGATTACTCCTCCTACAATGAGCAGTTCTTC CASSLAGGTGDYSSYNEQFF TRBJ2-1 few TRBD1 TRBV5-1
TGTGCCAGCAGCTTAAAGCGGGGGAGCTCCTACAATGAGCAGTTCTTC CASSLKRGSSYNEQFF TRBJ2-1 . TRBD2 TRBV6-2/TRBV6-3
TGTGCCAGCAGTTTTGAGGGGCTAGGTGAAAAACTGTTTTTT CASSFEGLGEKLFF TRBJ1-4 . . TRBV27
TGTGCCACCAACGGGGGGAGCTCAGATACGCAGTATTTT CATNGGSSDTQYF TRBJ2-3 many TRBD2 TRBV28
TGTGCCAGCAGTTCCGGCTGGGGCGCGAACACCGGGGAGCTGTTTTTT CASSSGWGANTGELFF TRBJ2-2 . . TRBV6-2/TRBV6-3
TGCGCCAGCAGCTTGCAAGGCTCGGTGGTGGACATTCAGTACTTC CASSLQGSVVDIQYF TRBJ2-4 many . TRBV5-1
TGTGCCAGCAGCGTAGCCGTAGATACTGAAGCTTTCTTT CASSVAVDTEAFF TRBJ1-1 many . TRBV9
TGTGCCAGCAGCCCCTTGGTAAACTCTGGAGACACCATATATTTT CASSPLVNSGDTIYF TRBJ1-3 few . TRBV7-2
TGTGCCAGCAGTTTGGACAGGGAGCGCAATCAGCCCCAGCATTTT CASSLDRERNQPQHF TRBJ1-5 many TRBD1 TRBV12-3/TRBV12-4
TGCAGTGCTCCAAGACAGGGGGCAGGAGAAAAACTGTTTTTT CSAPRQGAGEKLFF TRBJ1-4 many TRBD1 TRBV20-1
TGCAGTGCTAGGGCAGGGGGGTTTGACTATGGCTACACCTTC CSARAGGFDYGYTF TRBJ1-2 . TRBD1 TRBV20-1